This T cell receptor beta chain is from a study of blood T cell repertoires in COVID-19. About the research overall: The samples span acute and convalescent COVID-19 from the United States, Italy and Spain. PBMCs, B-cell-depleted T cells, or T cells provided the cDNA or gDNA that made up the material.

The CDR3 loop spans 13 amino acids. Germline CDR1 SGHTA, CDR2 FQGTGA. V gave up 2 bases and J gave up 5 bases, with 7 bases separating them. Per the authors' pipeline: Using reference gene primer amplification, nucleated cell counts were estimated. The method was immunoSEQ multiplex PCR; TCRdb's version includes in-frame clones alone and lacks a portion of them. V and J calls and clone size come straight from that table; D and trimming were deduced from the DNA. This table holds 250,000 to 300,000 clones, around 90% found once. This chain connects TRBV7-3 to TRBJ2-4; no definite D call. What was sequenced was peripheral blood. The clonotype comes from a woman aged 45-60 years who had recovered from COVID-19. In DNA, the CDR3 is TGTGCCAGCAGCTTAGGGCGAGAAAACATTCAGTACTTC. Amino acids: CASSLGRENIQYF.